This T cell receptor (beta chain) was found in a study of blood T cells in healthy people across ages. General study results and limits: It was held that the diversity estimates obtained from one million T cells were underestimates. TCR beta diversity, measured per million T cells, fell in a roughly linear way with age.

A sample-barcoded 5' primer and a J-beta primer mix were used in a second PCR of roughly 7 to 12 cycles. Samples each returned at least 2.5 million CDR3-containing paired-end reads. TCRdb recomputed calls from the 5' RACE reads with MiXCR, one row per CDR3 protein. The sample carries roughly 2 million distinct CDR3 sequences, about 50% recorded once. V gave up 1 base and J gave up 1 base; unmatched junction bases: 3. Looked up from germline, CDR1 is MGHRA and CDR2 is YSYEKL. There are 15 residues in the CDR3. This clonotype was recorded a few times. Its antigen is not identified. The material sequenced was blood. The rearrangement joins TRBV4-1 to TRBJ2-5; 7 bases line up with TRBD2. The sequence derives from a woman aged 35 to 49 in good health. The CDR3 nucleotides are TGCGCCAGCAGCCAAGTTGGACTAGGCCAAGAGACCCAGTACTTC. Encoded protein: CASSQVGLGQETQYF.